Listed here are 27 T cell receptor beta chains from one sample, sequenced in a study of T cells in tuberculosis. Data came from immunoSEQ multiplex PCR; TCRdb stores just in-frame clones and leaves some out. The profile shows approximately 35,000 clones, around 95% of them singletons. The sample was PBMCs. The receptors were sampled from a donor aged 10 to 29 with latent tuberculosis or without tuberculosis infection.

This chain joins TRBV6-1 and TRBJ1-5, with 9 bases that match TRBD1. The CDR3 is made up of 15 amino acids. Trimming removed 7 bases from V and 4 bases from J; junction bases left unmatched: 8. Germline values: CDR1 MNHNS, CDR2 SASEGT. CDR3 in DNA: TGTGCCAGCACTTTGGACAGGGGACGAAATCAGCCCCAGCATTTT. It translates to CASTLDRGRNQPQHF.

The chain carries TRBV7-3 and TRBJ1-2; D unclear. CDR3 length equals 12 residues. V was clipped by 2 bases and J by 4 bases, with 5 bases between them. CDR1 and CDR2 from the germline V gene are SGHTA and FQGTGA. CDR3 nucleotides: TGTGCCAGCAGCTTAGTGCGCTATGGCTACACCTTC. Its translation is CASSLVRYGYTF.

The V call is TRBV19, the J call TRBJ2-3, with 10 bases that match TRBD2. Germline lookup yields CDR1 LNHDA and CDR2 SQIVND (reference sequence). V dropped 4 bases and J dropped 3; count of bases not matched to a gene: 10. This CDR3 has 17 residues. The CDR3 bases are TGTGCCAGTAGTAACGGTGAGCGGGAGGGGGAGACAGATACGCAGTATTTT. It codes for CASSNGEREGETDTQYF.

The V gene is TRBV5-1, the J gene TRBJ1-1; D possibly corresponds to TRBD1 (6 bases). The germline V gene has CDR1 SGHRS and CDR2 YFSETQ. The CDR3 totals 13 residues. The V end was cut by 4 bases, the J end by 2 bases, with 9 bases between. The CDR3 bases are TGCGCCAGCAGCCCGGGACATAACACTGAAGCTTTCTTT. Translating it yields CASSPGHNTEAFF. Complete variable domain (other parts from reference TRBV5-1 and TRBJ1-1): KAGVTQTPRYLIKTRGQQVTLSCSPISGHRSVSWYQQTPGQGLQFLFEYFSETQRNKGNFPGRFSGRQFSNSRSEMNVSTLELGDSALYLCASSPGHNTEAFFGQGTRLTVV.

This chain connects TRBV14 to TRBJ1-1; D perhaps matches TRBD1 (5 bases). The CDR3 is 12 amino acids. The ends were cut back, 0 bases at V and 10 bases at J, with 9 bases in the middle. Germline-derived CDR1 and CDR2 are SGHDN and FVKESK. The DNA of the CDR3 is TGTGCCAGCAGCCAAGAGGGGGGGGTAGCTTTCTTT. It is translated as CASSQEGGVAFF. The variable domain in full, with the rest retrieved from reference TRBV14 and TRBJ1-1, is EAGVTQFPSHSVIEKGQTVTLRCDPISGHDNLYWYRRVMGKEIKFLLHFVKESKQDESGMPNNRFLAERTGGTYSTLKVQPAELEDSGVYFCASSQEGGVAFFGQGTRLTVV.

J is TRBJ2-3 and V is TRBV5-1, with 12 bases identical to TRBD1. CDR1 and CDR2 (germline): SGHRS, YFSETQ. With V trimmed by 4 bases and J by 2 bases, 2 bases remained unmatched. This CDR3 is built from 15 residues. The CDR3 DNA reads TGCGCCAGCAGCAAGGGACAGGGGGCCACAGATACGCAGTATTTT. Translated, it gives CASSKGQGATDTQYF.

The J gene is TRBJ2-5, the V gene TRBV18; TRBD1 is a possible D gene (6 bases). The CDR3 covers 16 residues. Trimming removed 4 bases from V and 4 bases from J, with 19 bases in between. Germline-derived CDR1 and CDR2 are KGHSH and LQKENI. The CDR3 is CASSLHGGGDGETQYF. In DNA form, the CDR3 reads TGTGCCAGCTCACTCCACGGTGGGGGCGACGGAGAGACCCAGTACTTC.

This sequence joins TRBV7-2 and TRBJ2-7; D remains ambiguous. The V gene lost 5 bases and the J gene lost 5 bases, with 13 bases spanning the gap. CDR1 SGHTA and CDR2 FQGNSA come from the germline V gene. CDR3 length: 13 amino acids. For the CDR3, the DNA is TGTGCCAGCAGCCTACCCCCCATACACGAGCAGTACTTC. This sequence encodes CASSLPPIHEQYF. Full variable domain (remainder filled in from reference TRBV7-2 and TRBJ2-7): GAGVSQSPSNKVTEKGKDVELRCDPISGHTALYWYRQSLGQGLEFLIYFQGNSAPDKSGLPSDRFSAERTGGSVSTLTIQRTQQEDSAVYLCASSLPPIHEQYFGPGTRLTVT.

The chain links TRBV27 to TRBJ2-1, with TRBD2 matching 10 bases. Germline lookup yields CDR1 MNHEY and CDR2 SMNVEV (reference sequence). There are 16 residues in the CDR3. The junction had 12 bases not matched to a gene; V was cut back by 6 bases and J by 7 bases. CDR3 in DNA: TGTGCCAGCAGCCGTATGGTAACTAGCGGGGAAAATGAGCAGTTCTTC. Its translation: CASSRMVTSGENEQFF.

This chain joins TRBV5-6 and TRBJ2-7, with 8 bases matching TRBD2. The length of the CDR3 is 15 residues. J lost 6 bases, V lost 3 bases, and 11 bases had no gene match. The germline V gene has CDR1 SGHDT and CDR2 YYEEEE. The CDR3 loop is CASSYGLAGYSEQYF. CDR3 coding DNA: TGTGCCAGCAGCTATGGACTAGCCGGGTATTCCGAGCAGTACTTC.

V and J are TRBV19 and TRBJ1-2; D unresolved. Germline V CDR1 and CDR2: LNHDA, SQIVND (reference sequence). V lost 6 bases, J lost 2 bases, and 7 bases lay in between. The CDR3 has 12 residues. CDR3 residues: CASRSGNYGYTF. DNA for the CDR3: TGTGCCAGTAGGTCGGGAAACTATGGCTACACCTTC.

The CDR3 nucleotides are TGTGCCAGCAGTGATCATCCAACAGGGGGCGGAGGGACCGGGGAGCTGTTTTTT. The encoded protein is CASSDHPTGGGGTGELFF. The chain links TRBV27 to TRBJ2-2; the match to TRBD1 covers 9 bases. Looked up from germline, CDR1 is MNHEY and CDR2 is SMNVEV (reference sequence). This CDR3 comprises 18 residues. The ends lost 5 bases at V and 5 bases at J; junction bases unmatched: 15.

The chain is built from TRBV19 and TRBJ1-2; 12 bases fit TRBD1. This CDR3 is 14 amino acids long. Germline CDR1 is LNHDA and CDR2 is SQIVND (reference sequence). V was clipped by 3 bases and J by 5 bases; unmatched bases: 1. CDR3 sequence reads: CASSMGQGAYGYTF. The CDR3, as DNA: TGTGCCAGTAGTATGGGACAGGGGGCTTATGGCTACACCTTC.

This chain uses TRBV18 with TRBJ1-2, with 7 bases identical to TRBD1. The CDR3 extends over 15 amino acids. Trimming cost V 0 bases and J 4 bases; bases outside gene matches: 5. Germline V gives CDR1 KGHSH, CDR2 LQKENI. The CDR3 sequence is CASSPPEHRGYGYTF. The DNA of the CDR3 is TGTGCCAGCTCACCACCGGAACACAGGGGCTATGGCTACACCTTC.

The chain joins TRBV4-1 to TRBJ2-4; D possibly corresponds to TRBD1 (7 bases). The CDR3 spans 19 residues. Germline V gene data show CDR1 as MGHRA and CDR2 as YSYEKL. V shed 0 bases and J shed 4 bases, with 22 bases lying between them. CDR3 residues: CASSQDHGGTGTAKNIQYF. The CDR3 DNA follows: TGCGCCAGCAGCCAAGATCACGGGGGTACCGGGACAGCGAAAAACATTCAGTACTTC.

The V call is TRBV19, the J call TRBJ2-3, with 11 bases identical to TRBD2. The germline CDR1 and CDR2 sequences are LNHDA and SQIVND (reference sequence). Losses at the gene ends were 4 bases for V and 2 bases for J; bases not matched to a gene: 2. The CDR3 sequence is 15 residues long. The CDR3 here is CASSKGLADTDTQYF. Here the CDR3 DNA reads TGTGCCAGTAGTAAGGGACTAGCGGACACAGATACGCAGTATTTT.

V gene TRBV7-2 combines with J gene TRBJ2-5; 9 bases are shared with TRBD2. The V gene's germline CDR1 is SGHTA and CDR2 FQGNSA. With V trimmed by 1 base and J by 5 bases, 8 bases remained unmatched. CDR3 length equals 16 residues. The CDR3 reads CASSLVVAGVGETQYF. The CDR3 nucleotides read TGTGCCAGCAGCTTAGTAGTAGCGGGAGTAGGGGAGACCCAGTACTTC. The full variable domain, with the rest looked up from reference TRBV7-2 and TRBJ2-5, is GAGVSQSPSNKVTEKGKDVELRCDPISGHTALYWYRQSLGQGLEFLIYFQGNSAPDKSGLPSDRFSAERTGGSVSTLTIQRTQQEDSAVYLCASSLVVAGVGETQYFGPGTRLLVL.

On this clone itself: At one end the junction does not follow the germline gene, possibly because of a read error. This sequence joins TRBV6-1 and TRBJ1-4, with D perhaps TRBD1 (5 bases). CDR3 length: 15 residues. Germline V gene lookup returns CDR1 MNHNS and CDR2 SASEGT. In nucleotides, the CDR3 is TGTGCCAGCAGTGAAAGGGGACGGACTAATGAAAACCTGTTTTTT. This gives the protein CASSERGRTNENLFF.

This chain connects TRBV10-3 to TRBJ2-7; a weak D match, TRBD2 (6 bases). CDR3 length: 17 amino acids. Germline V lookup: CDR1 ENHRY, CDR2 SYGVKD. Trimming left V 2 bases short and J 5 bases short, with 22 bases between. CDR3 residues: CAISETLSRDSRHEQYF. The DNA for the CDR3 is TGTGCCATCAGTGAGACACTATCCCGGGACTCCAGACACGAGCAGTACTTC.

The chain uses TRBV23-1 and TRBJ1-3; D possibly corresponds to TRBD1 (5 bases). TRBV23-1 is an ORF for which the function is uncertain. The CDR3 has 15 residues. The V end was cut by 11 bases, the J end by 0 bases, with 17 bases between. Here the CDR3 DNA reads TGCGCCGAGGCGACAGATTTATTCTCTGGAAACACCATATATTTT. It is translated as CAEATDLFSGNTIYF.

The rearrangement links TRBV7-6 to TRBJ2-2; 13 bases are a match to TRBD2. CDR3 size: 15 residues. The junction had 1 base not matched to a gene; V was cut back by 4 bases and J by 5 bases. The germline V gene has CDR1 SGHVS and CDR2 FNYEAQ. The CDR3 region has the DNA TGTGCCAGCAGCTCGGGACTAGCGGGGACCGGGGAGCTGTTTTTT. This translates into CASSSGLAGTGELFF.

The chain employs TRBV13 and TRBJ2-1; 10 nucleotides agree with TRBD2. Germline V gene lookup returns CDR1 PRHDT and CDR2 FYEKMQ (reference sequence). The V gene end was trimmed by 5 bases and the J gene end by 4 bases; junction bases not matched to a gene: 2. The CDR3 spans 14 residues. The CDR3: CASSQRGGYNEQFF. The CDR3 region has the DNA TGTGCCAGCAGCCAGCGGGGGGGATACAATGAGCAGTTCTTC.

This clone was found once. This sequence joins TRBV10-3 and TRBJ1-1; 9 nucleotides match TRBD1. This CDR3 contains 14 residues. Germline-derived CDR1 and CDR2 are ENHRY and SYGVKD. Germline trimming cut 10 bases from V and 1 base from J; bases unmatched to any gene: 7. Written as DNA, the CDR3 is TGTGCCACCGGGACAGGGTCGGGGAACACTGAAGCTTTCTTT. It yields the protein CATGTGSGNTEAFF.

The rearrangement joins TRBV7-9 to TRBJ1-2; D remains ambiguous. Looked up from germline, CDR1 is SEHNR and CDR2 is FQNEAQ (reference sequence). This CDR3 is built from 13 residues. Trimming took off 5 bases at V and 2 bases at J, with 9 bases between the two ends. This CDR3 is CASSPRGNYGYTF. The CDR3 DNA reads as TGTGCCAGCAGCCCCAGAGGAAACTATGGCTACACCTTC.

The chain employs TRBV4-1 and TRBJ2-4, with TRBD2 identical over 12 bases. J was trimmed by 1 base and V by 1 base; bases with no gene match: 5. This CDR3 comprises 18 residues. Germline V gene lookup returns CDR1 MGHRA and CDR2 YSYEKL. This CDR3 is CASSQGLAGGPAKNIQYF. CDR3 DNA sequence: TGCGCCAGCAGCCAAGGGCTAGCGGGAGGGCCGGCCAAAAACATTCAGTACTTC.

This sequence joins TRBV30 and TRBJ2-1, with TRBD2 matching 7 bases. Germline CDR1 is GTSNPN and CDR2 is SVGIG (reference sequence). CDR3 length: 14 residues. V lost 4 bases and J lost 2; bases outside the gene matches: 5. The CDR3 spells CAWTLSGTYNEQFF. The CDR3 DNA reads TGTGCCTGGACTCTAAGCGGGACCTACAATGAGCAGTTCTTC.

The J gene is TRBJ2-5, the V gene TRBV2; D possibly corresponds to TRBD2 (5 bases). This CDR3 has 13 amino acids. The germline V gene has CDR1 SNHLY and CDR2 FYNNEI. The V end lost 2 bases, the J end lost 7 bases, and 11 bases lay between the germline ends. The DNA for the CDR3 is TGTGCCAGCAGTGAATGGGAGTCGAGGACCCAGTACTTC. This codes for CASSEWESRTQYF.